This T cell receptor (beta chain) emerged from a study of shared clonotypes between healthy human individuals. Study in general: With ages of 18 to 49, the donors were two women and a few men. Overall study findings and caveats: The study generally estimated greater richness for naive than memory subsets.

TCRdb keeps only in-frame clones here, not all; method: immunoSEQ multiplex PCR. This sample has over 1.5 million clones, with around 98% found just once. Regarding this clone: No antigen is known for it.

CDR3 length: 13 amino acids. The V end lost 7 bases, the J end lost 3 bases, and 10 bases lay between the germline ends. CDR1 and CDR2 from the germline V gene are MNHEY and SVGAGI. The V gene is TRBV6-5, the J gene TRBJ1-3; D remains unclear. This receptor was identified in a man aged 25 to 40 in good health. The sequenced material came from naive CD4+ T cells sorted from blood. Subset indicated: CD45RA+ positively selected. CDR3 sequence reads: CASIAGIGNTIYF. CDR3 sequence (DNA): TGTGCCAGCATTGCGGGAATTGGAAACACCATATATTTT.